The text below deals with one T cell receptor (beta chain). The record originates from a study of cytomegalovirus exposure and HLA in healthy donors. PCR primers comprised 60 Vbeta and 13 Jbeta primers. TCRdb keeps only in-frame clones here, not all; method: immunoSEQ multiplex PCR. The sample includes 150,000 to 200,000 clones, 87% seen only once; the top ten take approximately 0.98%. The V end lost 5 bases, the J end lost 12 bases, and 23 bases lay between the germline ends. Germline lookup yields CDR1 SEHNR and CDR2 FQNEAQ (reference sequence). The CDR3 spans 15 residues. This sequence joins TRBV7-9 and TRBJ2-1; D may be TRBD2 (5 bases). Source material: PBMCs. This receptor was obtained from a boy aged 2 to 10 in good health and CMV-seronegative. CDR3 sequence (DNA): TGTGCCAGCAGCCCGGTTGAGCCATACAATGAGGGGCAGTTCTTC. Residues: CASSPVEPYNEGQFF.